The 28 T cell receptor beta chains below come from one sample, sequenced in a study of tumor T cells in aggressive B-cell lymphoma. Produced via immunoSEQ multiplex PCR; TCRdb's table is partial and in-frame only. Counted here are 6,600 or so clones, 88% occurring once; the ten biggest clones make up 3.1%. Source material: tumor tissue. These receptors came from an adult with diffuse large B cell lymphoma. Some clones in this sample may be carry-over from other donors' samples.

The DNA of the CDR3 is TGTGCCAGCAGCTTAGGCGACTTTAGCAATCAGCCCCAGCATTTT. Translating it yields CASSLGDFSNQPQHF. This rearrangement joins TRBV7-6 to TRBJ1-5; D uncertain. V gave up 1 base and J gave up 0 bases, with 7 bases separating them. Germline lookup yields CDR1 SGHVS and CDR2 FNYEAQ. This CDR3 spans 15 amino acids.

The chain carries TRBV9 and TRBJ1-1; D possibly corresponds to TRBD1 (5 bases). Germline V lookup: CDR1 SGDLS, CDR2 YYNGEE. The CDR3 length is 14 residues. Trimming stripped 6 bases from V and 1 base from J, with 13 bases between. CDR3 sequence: CASNPGIANTEAFF. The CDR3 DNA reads TGTGCCAGCAACCCAGGGATTGCGAACACTGAAGCTTTCTTT.

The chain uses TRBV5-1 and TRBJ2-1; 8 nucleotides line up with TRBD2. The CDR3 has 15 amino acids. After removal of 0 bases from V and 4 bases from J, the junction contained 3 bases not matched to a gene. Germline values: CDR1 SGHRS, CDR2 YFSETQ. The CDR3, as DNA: TGCGCCAGCAGCTTGGCCGGGACTAGTTACAATGAGCAGTTCTTC. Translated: CASSLAGTSYNEQFF.

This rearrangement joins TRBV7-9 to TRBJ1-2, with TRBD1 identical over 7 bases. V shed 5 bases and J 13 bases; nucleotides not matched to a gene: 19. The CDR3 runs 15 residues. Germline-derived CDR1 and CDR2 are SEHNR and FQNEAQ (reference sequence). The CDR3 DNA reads TGTGCCAGCAGCCCCGAAGCCGGTCTACAGGGGCCCAGCACCTTC. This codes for CASSPEAGLQGPSTF.

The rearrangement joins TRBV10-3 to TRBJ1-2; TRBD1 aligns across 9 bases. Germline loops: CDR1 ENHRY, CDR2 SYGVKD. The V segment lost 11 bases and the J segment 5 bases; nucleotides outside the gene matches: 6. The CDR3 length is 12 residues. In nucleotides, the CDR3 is TGTGCCGTCCGGGACAGGGTATATGGCTACACCTTC. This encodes CAVRDRVYGYTF.

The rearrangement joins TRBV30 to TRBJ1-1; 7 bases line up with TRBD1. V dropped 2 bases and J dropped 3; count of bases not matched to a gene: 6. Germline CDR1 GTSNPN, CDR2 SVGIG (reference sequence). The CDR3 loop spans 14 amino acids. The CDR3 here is CAWSRQGEDTEAFF. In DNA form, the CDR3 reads TGTGCCTGGAGTCGACAGGGTGAGGACACTGAAGCTTTCTTT.

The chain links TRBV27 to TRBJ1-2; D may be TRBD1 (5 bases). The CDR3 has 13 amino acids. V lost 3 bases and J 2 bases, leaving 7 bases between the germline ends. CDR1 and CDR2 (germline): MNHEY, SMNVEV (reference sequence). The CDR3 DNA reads TGTGCCAGCAGTTTCCAGGGCAACTATGGCTACACCTTC. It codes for CASSFQGNYGYTF.

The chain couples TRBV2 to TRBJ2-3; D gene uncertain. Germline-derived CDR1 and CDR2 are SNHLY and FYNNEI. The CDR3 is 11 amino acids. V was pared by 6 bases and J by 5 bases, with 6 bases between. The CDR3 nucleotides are TGTGCCAGCAGGGGCCTAGATACGCAGTATTTT. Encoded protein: CASRGLDTQYF.

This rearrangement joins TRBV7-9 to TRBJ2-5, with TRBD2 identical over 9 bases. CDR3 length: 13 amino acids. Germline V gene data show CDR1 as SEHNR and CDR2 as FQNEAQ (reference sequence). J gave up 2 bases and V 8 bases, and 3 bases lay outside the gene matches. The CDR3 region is CASEGLAQETQYF. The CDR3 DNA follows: TGTGCCAGCGAGGGACTAGCTCAAGAGACCCAGTACTTC.

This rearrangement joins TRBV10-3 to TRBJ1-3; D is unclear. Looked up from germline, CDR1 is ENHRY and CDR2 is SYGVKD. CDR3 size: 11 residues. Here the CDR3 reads CSGWSGNTIYF. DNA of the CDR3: TGTTCGGGTTGGTCCGGAAACACCATATATTTT.

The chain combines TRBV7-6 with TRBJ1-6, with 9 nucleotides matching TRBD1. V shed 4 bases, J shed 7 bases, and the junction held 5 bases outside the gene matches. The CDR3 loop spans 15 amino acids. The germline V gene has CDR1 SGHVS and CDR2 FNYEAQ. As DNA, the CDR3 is TGTGCCAGCAGCTCTTCCGGGACAGGGAATTCACCCCTCCACTTT. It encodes CASSSSGTGNSPLHF. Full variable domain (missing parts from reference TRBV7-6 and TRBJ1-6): GAGVSQSPRYKVTKRGQDVALRCDPISGHVSLYWYRQALGQGPEFLTYFNYEAQQDKSGLPNDRFSAERPEGSISTLTIQRTEQRDSAMYRCASSSSGTGNSPLHFGNGTRLTVT.

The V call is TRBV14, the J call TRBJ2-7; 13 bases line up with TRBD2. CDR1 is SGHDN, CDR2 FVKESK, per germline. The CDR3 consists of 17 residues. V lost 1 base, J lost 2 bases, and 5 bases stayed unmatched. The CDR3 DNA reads TGTGCCAGCAGCCAAGTAACTAGCGGGAGGGCGGCCTACGAGCAGTACTTC. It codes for CASSQVTSGRAAYEQYF. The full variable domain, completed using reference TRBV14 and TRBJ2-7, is EAGVTQFPSHSVIEKGQTVTLRCDPISGHDNLYWYRRVMGKEIKFLLHFVKESKQDESGMPNNRFLAERTGGTYSTLKVQPAELEDSGVYFCASSQVTSGRAAYEQYFGPGTRLTVT.

Written as DNA, the CDR3 is TGTGCCAGCAGCCAAGGGATAGCGCTCGCCTACGAGCAGTACTTC. This encodes CASSQGIALAYEQYF. The chain couples TRBV4-2 to TRBJ2-7; maybe TRBD2 (5 bases). V was pared by 1 base and J by 2 bases, with 12 bases between. The CDR3 consists of 15 residues. Germline V gives CDR1 LGHNA, CDR2 YNFKEQ.

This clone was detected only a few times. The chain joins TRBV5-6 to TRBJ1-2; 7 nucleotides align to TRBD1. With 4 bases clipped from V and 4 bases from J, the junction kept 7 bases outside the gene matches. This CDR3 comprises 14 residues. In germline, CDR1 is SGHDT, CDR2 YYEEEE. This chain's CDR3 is CASSPQTGLYGYTF. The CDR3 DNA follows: TGTGCCAGCAGCCCTCAGACAGGGCTCTATGGCTACACCTTC.

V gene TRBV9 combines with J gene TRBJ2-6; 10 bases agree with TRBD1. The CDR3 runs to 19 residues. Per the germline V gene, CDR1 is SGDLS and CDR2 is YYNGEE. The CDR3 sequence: CARGRGTGALSSGANVLTF. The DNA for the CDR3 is TGTGCAAGAGGCAGGGGGACAGGGGCCCTTAGCTCTGGGGCCAACGTCCTGACTTTC.

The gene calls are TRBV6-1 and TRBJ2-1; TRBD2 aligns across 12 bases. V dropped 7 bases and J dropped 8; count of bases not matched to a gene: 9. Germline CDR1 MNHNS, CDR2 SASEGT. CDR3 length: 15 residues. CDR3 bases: TGTGCCAGCAAAGAGACTAGCGGGAGTTTCTATGAGCAGTTCTTC. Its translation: CASKETSGSFYEQFF.

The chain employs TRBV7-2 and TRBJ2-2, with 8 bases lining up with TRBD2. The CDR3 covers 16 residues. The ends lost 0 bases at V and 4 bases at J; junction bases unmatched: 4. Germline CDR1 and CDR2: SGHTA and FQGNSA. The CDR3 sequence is CASSLAQLAGTGELFF. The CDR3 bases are TGTGCCAGCAGCTTAGCCCAGCTAGCGGGCACCGGGGAGCTGTTTTTT.

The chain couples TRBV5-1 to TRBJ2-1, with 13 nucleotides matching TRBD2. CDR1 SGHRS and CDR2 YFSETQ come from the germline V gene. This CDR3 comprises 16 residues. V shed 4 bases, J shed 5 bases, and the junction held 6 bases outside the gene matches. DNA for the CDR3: TGCGCCAGCAGCCGGTCCGGGACTAGCGGGGACAATGAGCAGTTCTTC. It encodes CASSRSGTSGDNEQFF.

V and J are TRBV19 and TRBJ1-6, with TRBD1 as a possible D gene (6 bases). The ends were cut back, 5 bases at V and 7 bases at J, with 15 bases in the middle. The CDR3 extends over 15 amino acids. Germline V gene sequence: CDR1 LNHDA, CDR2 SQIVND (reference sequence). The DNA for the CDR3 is TGTGCCAGTAGTCCACCCGGGACAAGGAATTCACCCCTCCACTTT. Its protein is CASSPPGTRNSPLHF.

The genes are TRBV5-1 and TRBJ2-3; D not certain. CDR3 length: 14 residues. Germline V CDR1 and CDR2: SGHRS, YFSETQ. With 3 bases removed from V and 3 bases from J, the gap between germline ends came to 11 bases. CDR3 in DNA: TGCGCCAGCAGCTCATATCAGGTTACAGATACGCAGTATTTT. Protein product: CASSSYQVTDTQYF.

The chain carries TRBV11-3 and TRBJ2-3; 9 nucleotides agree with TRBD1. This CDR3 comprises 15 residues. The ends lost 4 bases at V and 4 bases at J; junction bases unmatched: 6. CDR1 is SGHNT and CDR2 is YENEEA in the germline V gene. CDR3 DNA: TGTGCCAGCAGCTCCGGGACAGGGAAAGCAGATACGCAGTATTTT. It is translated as CASSSGTGKADTQYF.

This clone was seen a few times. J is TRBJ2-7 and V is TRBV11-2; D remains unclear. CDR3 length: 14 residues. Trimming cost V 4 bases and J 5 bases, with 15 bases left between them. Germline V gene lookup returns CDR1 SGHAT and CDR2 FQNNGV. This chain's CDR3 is CASSSPSGGNEQYF. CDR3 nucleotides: TGTGCCAGCAGCTCACCTTCAGGTGGTAACGAGCAGTACTTC.

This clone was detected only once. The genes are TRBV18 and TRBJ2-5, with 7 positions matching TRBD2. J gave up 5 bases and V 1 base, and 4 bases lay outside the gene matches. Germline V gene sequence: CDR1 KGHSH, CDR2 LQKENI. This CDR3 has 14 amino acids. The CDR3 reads CASSPLGREETQYF. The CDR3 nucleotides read TGTGCCAGCTCACCACTGGGGCGGGAGGAGACCCAGTACTTC.

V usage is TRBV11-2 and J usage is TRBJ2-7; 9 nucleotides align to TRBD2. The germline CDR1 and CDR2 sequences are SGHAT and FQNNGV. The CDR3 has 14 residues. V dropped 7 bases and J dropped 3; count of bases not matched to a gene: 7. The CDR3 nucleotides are TGTGCCAGCAAGTGGGCTAGCGGGGACTACGAGCAGTACTTC. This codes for CASKWASGDYEQYF.

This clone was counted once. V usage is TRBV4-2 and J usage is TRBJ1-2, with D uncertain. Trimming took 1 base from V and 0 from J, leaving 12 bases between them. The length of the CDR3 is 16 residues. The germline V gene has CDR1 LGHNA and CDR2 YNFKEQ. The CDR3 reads CASSQGSVATNYGYTF. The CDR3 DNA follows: TGTGCCAGCAGCCAAGGAAGCGTGGCGACTAACTATGGCTACACCTTC.

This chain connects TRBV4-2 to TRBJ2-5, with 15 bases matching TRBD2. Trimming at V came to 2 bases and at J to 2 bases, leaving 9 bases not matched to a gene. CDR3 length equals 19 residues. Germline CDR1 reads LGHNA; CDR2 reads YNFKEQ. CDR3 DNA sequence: TGTGCCAGCAGCCAATCGGGACTAGCGGGGGGCACGTTACAAGAGACCCAGTACTTC. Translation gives CASSQSGLAGGTLQETQYF.

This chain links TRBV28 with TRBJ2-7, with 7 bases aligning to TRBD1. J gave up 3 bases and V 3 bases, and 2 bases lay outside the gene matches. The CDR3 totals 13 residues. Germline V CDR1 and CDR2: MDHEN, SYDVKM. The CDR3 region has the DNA TGTGCCAGCAGTTTGACAGGGCTCTACGAGCAGTACTTC. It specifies CASSLTGLYEQYF.

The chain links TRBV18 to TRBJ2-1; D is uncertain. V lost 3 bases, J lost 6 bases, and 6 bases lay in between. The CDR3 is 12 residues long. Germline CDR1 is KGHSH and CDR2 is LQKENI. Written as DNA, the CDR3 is TGTGCCAGCTCACCGCTATCCAATGAGCAGTTCTTC. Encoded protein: CASSPLSNEQFF.